The rows below give T cell receptor beta chains drawn from one sample of a study of blood T cell repertoires in COVID-19. Profiling relied on immunoSEQ multiplex PCR, and the TCRdb table lists in-frame clones only, not all of them. This sample yields roughly 170,000 clones, of which about 88% are seen a single time; 20% to 30% belongs to the top ten. Sequencing was carried out using peripheral blood. Every receptor here comes from a man aged 60-69 years with acute or convalescent COVID-19. CDR3s include the opening cysteine and the closing phenylalanine or tryptophan. The order of the fields is D gene, J gene, V gene, clone size, CDR3 protein, CDR3 DNA. The D gene is left open where the match is weak. Rows give clone size only sometimes, using once, few, many, or a class for an expanded clone.

TRBD1 TRBJ2-5 TRBV5-1 NA CASSSGTGGETQYF TGCGCCAGCAGCTCGGGGACAGGGGGGGAGACCCAGTACTTC
NA TRBJ1-1 TRBV6-6 NA CATGGITEAFF TGTGCCACCGGGGGGATCACTGAAGCTTTCTTT
NA TRBJ1-2 TRBV24-1 NA CATSDFRQSGYTF TGTGCCACCAGTGATTTTAGACAATCTGGCTACACCTTC
TRBD2 TRBJ2-3 TRBV5-1 NA CASRLSGIYTDTQYF TGCGCCAGCAGACTCAGCGGGATCTACACAGATACGCAGTATTTT
NA TRBJ2-1 TRBV19 NA CASSMAAREQFF TGTGCCAGTAGTATGGCCGCGAGGGAGCAGTTCTTC
TRBD2 TRBJ2-5 TRBV2 NA CASKDSGGYQETQYF TGTGCCAGCAAAGATAGCGGGGGCTACCAAGAGACCCAGTACTTC
NA TRBJ1-2 TRBV30 NA CAWSVHPSRFSYGYTF TGTGCCTGGAGTGTACATCCCTCTAGGTTTTCCTATGGCTACACCTTC
NA TRBJ1-2 TRBV19 NA CASSDLGVNYGYTF TGTGCCAGTAGCGACCTGGGAGTTAACTATGGCTACACCTTC
NA TRBJ1-1 TRBV10-3 NA CAITRGGEAEAFF TGTGCCATCACCCGGGGGGGGGAGGCTGAAGCTTTCTTT
NA TRBJ2-5 TRBV5-4 NA CASSLGQQETQYF TGTGCCAGCAGCTTGGGGCAGCAAGAGACCCAGTACTTC
NA TRBJ2-1 TRBV11-2 NA CASSLAGAGVNEQFF TGTGCCAGCAGCTTAGCAGGGGCTGGTGTGAATGAGCAGTTCTTC
NA TRBJ2-6 TRBV30 NA CAWSRGGGGTGANVLTF TGTGCCTGGAGTAGGGGAGGAGGGGGCACTGGGGCCAACGTCCTGACTTTC
NA TRBJ1-5 TRBV19 few CASSIGDSGQPQHF TGTGCCAGTAGTATAGGGGATAGCGGCCAGCCCCAGCATTTT
TRBD2 TRBJ2-2 TRBV24-1 NA CATSDWGLEGVSGELFF TGTGCCACCAGTGACTGGGGACTAGAGGGTGTTAGCGGGGAGCTGTTTTTT
TRBD1 TRBJ2-3 TRBV19 NA CASSISRGQGAGTQYF TGTGCCAGTAGTATATCGAGGGGGCAGGGGGCGGGTACGCAGTATTTT
TRBD2 TRBJ2-7 TRBV27 NA CAIAGLAGSSYEQYF TGTGCCATCGCCGGACTAGCGGGGAGCTCCTACGAGCAGTACTTC
TRBD1 TRBJ1-4 TRBV5-1 NA CASSLSLADRRKLFF TGCGCCAGCAGCTTGTCGCTCGCGGACAGGCGAAAACTGTTTTTT
NA TRBJ1-4 TRBV7-2 NA CASSQGQFNEKLFF TGTGCCAGCAGCCAAGGACAGTTTAATGAAAAACTGTTTTTT
TRBD1 TRBJ1-4 TRBV11-3 NA CASSQGATTNEKLFF TGTGCCAGCAGCCAGGGGGCGACAACTAATGAAAAACTGTTTTTT
NA TRBJ1-6 TRBV3-1/TRBV3-2 NA CASSLTAHNSPLHF TGTGCCAGCAGCTTGACAGCCCATAATTCACCCCTCCACTTT
NA TRBJ1-2 TRBV3-1/TRBV3-2 once CASSPRGGAPGYTF TGTGCCAGCAGCCCGAGGGGAGGGGCGCCTGGCTACACCTTC
TRBD2 TRBJ2-3 TRBV19 NA CASSTSGSWWTDTQYF TGTGCCAGTAGTACGAGCGGGAGCTGGTGGACAGATACGCAGTATTTT
TRBD2 TRBJ2-1 TRBV9 NA CASSVASGTSGRADYNEQFF TGTGCCAGCAGCGTAGCCTCCGGGACTAGCGGGAGGGCCGACTACAATGAGCAGTTCTTC
NA TRBJ1-6 TRBV6-5 NA CASSTSLNSPLHF TGTGCCAGCAGTACAAGTCTTAATTCACCCCTCCACTTT
NA TRBJ1-1 TRBV28 NA CASSLRGTRAEAFF TGTGCCAGCAGTTTACGGGGGACGAGGGCTGAAGCTTTCTTT
TRBD1 TRBJ1-6 TRBV27 NA CASTADRVSPLHF TGTGCCAGCACCGCAGACAGGGTTTCACCCCTCCACTTT
TRBD2 TRBJ2-1 TRBV6-1 NA CASSEGWREGDEQFF TGTGCCAGCAGTGAAGGCTGGCGGGAGGGAGATGAGCAGTTCTTC
TRBD2 TRBJ2-3 TRBV5-1 NA CASSLTSGDVDTQYF TGCGCCAGCAGCTTGACTAGCGGGGATGTAGATACGCAGTATTTT
TRBD2 TRBJ2-2 TRBV3-1/TRBV3-2 NA CASSQVPLAGTNTGELFF TGTGCCAGCAGCCAAGTCCCTCTAGCGGGGACGAACACCGGGGAGCTGTTTTTT
NA TRBJ1-4 TRBV29-1 NA CSVLQGIEEKLFF TGCAGCGTCCTCCAGGGTATCGAGGAAAAACTGTTTTTT
NA TRBJ1-1 TRBV5-1 NA CASSLDESSNTEAFF TGCGCCAGCAGCTTGGATGAAAGCTCCAACACTGAAGCTTTCTTT
NA TRBJ1-5 TRBV3-1/TRBV3-2 NA CASSQDYRANQPQHF TGTGCCAGCAGCCAAGATTACAGGGCCAATCAGCCCCAGCATTTT
TRBD1 TRBJ1-1 TRBV3-1/TRBV3-2 NA CASSRDREGLNTEAFF TGTGCCAGCAGCCGGGACAGGGAGGGGTTGAACACTGAAGCTTTCTTT
TRBD1 TRBJ1-2 TRBV5-5 NA CASSPTGDGGYTF TGTGCCAGCAGCCCCACAGGGGATGGCGGCTACACCTTC
NA TRBJ1-1 TRBV30 NA CASMKSQGYTEAFF TGTGCCTCCATGAAAAGCCAGGGATACACTGAAGCTTTCTTT
TRBD1 TRBJ1-1 TRBV3-1/TRBV3-2 NA CASRQGFTEAFF TGTGCCAGCCGACAGGGTTTCACTGAAGCTTTCTTT
NA TRBJ1-1 TRBV29-1 NA CSVGRGDTEAFF TGCAGCGTTGGGCGCGGGGACACTGAAGCTTTCTTT
NA TRBJ2-2 TRBV3-1/TRBV3-2 NA CASSLGTHSTGELFF TGTGCCAGCAGCCTCGGGACTCATAGCACCGGGGAGCTGTTTTTT
TRBD1 TRBJ1-1 TRBV14 NA CASSQDRGTNTEAFF TGTGCCAGCAGCCAAGACAGGGGGACGAACACTGAAGCTTTCTTT
TRBD2 TRBJ2-3 TRBV5-4 NA CASSSLLAGVSTDTQYF TGTGCCAGCAGCTCCTTACTAGCGGGAGTAAGCACAGATACGCAGTATTTT